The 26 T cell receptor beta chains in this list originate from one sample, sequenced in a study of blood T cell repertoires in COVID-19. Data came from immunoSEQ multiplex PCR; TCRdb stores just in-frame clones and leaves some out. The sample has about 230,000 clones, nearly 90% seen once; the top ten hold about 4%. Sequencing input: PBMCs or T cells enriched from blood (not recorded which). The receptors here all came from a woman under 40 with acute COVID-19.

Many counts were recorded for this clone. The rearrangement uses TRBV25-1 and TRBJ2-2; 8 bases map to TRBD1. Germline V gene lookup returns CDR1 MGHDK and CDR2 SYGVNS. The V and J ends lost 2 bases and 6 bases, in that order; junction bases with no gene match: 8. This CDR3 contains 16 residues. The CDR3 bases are TGTGCCAGCAGTGAAAACCAGGGGGCGAGGGCCGGGGAGCTGTTTTTT. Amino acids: CASSENQGARAGELFF.

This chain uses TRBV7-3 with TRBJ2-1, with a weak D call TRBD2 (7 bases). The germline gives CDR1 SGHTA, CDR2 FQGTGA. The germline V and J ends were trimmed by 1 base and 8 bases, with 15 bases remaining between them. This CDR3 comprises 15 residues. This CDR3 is CASSLRRGAMDEQFF. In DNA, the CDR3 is TGTGCCAGCAGCTTAAGACGGGGGGCCATGGATGAGCAGTTCTTC.

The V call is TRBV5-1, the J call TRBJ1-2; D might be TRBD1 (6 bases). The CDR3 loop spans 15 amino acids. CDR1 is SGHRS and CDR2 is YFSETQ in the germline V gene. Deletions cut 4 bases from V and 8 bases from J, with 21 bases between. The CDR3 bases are TGCGCCAGCAGCCCGAACGACTCACAGGGACGAGGCTACACCTTC. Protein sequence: CASSPNDSQGRGYTF.

The CDR3 sequence: CASSSGQDSTEAFF. CDR3 in DNA: TGTGCCAGCAGCTCAGGACAGGATTCCACTGAAGCTTTCTTT. V and J are TRBV7-9 and TRBJ1-1, with 7 bases identical to TRBD1. V lost 4 bases, J lost 4 bases, and 6 bases stayed unmatched. Germline V gene data show CDR1 as SEHNR and CDR2 as FQNEAQ (reference sequence). CDR3 size: 14 residues.

CDR3 coding DNA: TGTGCCATCAGTGAGTCGGCTAGCGGGGGGGGGCTCGAGCAGTACTTC. Residues: CAISESASGGGLEQYF. V and J are TRBV10-3 and TRBJ2-7; 12 positions match TRBD2. The CDR3 has 16 residues. Losses at the gene ends were 0 bases for V and 6 bases for J; bases not matched to a gene: 6. Per germline, CDR1 ENHRY and CDR2 SYGVKD.

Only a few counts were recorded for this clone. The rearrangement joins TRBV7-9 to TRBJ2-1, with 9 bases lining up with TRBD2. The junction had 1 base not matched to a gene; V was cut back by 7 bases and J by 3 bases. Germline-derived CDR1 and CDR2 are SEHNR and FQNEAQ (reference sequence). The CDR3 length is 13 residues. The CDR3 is CASKRGDYNEQFF. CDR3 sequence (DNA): TGTGCCAGCAAGCGGGGGGACTACAATGAGCAGTTCTTC.

In DNA, the CDR3 is TGTGCCAGCAGTAGAAAGACAGGGGGCACGGGCACTGAAGCTTTCTTT. Its protein is CASSRKTGGTGTEAFF. The genes are TRBV2 and TRBJ1-1, with 10 bases that match TRBD1. The germline V gene has CDR1 SNHLY and CDR2 FYNNEI. V dropped 5 bases and J dropped 4; count of bases not matched to a gene: 10. The length of the CDR3 is 16 residues.

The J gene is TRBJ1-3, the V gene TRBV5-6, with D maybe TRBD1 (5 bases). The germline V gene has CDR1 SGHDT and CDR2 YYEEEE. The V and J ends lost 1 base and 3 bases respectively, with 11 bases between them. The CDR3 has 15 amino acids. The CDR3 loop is CASSLIGAIGNTIYF. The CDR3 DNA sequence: TGTGCCAGCAGCTTGATAGGGGCTATTGGAAACACCATATATTTT.

CDR3 sequence: CASRPMSGDHNQPQHF. DNA of the CDR3: TGTGCCAGCAGACCGATGAGCGGGGACCATAATCAGCCCCAGCATTTT. The chain carries TRBV5-4 and TRBJ1-5; the D gene is possibly TRBD1 (5 bases). The ends were cut back, 5 bases at V and 4 bases at J, with 19 bases in the middle. The CDR3 has 16 residues. Germline CDR1 reads SGHNT; CDR2 reads YYREEE (reference sequence).

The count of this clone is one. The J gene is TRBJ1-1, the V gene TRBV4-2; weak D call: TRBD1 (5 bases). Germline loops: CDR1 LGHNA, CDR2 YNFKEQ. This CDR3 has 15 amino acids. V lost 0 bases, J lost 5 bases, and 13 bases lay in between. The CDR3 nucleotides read TGTGCCAGCAGCCAAGATCAGGGCCGAAGTACTGAAGCTTTCTTT. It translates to CASSQDQGRSTEAFF.

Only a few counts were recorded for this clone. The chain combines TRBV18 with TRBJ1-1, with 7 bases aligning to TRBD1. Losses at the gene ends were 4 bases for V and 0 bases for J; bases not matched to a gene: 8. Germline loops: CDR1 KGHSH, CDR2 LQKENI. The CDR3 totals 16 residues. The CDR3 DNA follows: TGTGCCAGCTCACAAAATCTGGGACAGATGAACACTGAAGCTTTCTTT. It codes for CASSQNLGQMNTEAFF.

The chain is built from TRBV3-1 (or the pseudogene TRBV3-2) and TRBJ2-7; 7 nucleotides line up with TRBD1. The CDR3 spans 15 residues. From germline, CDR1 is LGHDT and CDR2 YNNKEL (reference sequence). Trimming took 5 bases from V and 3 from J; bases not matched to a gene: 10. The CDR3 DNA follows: TGTGCCAGCAGCTACCTCCAGGGGGTTGGCTACGAGCAGTACTTC. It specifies CASSYLQGVGYEQYF.

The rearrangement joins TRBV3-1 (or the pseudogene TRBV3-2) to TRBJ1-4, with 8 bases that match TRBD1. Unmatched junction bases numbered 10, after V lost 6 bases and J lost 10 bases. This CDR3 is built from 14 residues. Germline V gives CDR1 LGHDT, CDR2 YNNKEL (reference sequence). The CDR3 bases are TGTGCCAGCAGGGTTCGGGACAGGATGGGAAAACTGTTTTTT. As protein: CASRVRDRMGKLFF.

The DNA of the CDR3 is TGTGCCAGCAGCCTACTGTCGGGGACTGAAGCTTTCTTT. Translation: CASSLLSGTEAFF. This rearrangement joins TRBV7-9 to TRBJ1-1; D call uncertain. The CDR3 sequence is 13 residues long. Trimming took 5 bases from V and 5 from J, leaving 12 bases between them. Germline values: CDR1 SEHNR, CDR2 FQNEAQ (reference sequence).

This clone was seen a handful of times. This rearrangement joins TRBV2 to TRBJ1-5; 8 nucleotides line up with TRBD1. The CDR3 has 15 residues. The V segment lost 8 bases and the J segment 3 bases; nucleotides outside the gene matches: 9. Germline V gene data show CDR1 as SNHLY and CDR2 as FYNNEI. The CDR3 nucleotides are TGTGCCAGCCGAGGGTGGGACAGGTTCAATCAGCCCCAGCATTTT. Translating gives CASRGWDRFNQPQHF.

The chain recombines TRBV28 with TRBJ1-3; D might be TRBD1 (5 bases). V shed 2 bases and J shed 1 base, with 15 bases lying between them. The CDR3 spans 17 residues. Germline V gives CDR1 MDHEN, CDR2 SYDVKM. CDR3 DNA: TGTGCCAGCAGTTTAAGATTGGGGGGGGGATCTGGAAACACCATATATTTT. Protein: CASSLRLGGGSGNTIYF. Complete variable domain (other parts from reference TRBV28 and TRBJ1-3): DVKVTQSSRYLVKRTGEKVFLECVQDMDHENMFWYRQDPGLGLRLIYFSYDVKMKEKGDIPEGYSVSREKKERFSLILESASTNQTSMYLCASSLRLGGGSGNTIYFGEGSWLTVV.

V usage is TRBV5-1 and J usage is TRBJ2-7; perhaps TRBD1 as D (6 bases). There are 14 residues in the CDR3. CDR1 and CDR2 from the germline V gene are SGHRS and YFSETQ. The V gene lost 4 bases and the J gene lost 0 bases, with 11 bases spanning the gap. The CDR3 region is CASSPYRDSYEQYF. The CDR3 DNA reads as TGCGCCAGCAGCCCGTACAGGGACTCCTACGAGCAGTACTTC.

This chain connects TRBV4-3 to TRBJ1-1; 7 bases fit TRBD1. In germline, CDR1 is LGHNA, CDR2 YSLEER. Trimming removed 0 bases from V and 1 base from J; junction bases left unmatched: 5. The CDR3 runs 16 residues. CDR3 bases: TGCGCCAGCAGCCAAGATTCTGGGACAGCGAACACTGAAGCTTTCTTT. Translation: CASSQDSGTANTEAFF.

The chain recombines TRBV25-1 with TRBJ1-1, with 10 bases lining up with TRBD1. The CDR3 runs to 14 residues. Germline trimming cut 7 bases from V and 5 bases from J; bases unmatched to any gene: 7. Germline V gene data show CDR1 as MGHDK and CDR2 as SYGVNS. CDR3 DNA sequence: TGTGCCAGCACCAGACAGGGGGCAAGGACTGAAGCTTTCTTT. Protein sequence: CASTRQGARTEAFF.

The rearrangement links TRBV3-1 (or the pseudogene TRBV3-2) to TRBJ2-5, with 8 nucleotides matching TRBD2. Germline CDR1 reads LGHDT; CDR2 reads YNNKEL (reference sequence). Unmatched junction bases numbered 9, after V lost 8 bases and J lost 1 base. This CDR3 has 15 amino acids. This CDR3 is CASARGGGFQETQYF. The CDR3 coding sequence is TGTGCCAGCGCGCGGGGCGGGGGGTTCCAAGAGACCCAGTACTTC.

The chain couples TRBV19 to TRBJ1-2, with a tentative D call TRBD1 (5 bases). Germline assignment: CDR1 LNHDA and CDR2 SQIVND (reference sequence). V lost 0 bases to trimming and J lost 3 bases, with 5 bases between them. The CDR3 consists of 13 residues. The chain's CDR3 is CASSIDRDYGYTF. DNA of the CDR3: TGTGCCAGTAGTATAGACAGGGACTATGGCTACACCTTC.

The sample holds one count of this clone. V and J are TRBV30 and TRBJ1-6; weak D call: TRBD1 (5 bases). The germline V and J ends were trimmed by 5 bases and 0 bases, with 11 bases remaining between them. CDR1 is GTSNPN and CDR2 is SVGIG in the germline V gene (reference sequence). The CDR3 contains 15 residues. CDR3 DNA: TGTGCCTGGGGGGGTTACAGCTCCTATAATTCACCCCTCCACTTT. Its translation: CAWGGYSSYNSPLHF.

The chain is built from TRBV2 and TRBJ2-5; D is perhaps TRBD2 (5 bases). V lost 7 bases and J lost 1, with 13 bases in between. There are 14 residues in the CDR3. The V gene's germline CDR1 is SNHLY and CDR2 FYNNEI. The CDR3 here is CASKEEAGQETQYF. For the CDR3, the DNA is TGTGCCAGCAAGGAGGAGGCGGGCCAAGAGACCCAGTACTTC.

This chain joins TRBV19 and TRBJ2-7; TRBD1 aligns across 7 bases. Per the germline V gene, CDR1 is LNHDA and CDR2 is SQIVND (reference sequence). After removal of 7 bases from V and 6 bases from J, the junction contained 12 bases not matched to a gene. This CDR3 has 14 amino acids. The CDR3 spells CASTDTGEGGEQYF. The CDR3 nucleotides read TGTGCCAGTACCGATACAGGGGAAGGGGGCGAGCAGTACTTC.

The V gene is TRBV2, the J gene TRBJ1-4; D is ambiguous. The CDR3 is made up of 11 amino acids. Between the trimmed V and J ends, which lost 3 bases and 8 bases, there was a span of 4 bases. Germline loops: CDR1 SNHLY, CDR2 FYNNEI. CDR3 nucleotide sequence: TGTGCCAGCAGTGAGAGAGAAAAACTGTTTTTT. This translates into CASSEREKLFF. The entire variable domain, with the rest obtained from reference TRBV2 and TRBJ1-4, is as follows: EPEVTQTPSHQVTQMGQEVILRCVPISNHLYFYWYRQILGQKVEFLVSFYNNEISEKSEIFDDQFSVERPDGSNFTLKIRSTKLEDSAMYFCASSEREKLFFGSGTQLSVL.

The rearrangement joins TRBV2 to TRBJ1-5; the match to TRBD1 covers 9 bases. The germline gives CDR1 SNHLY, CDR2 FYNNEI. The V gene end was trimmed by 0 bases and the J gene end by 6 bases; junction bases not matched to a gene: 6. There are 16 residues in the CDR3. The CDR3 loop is CASSEANRGRGQPQHF. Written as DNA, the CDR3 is TGTGCCAGCAGTGAAGCCAACAGGGGGCGAGGTCAGCCCCAGCATTTT.